This T cell receptor (beta chain) was documented in a study of blood T cell repertoires in COVID-19 (dated by TCRdb to between 2020 and 2021). As for the study more broadly: Collaborator samples came from the United States, Italy and Spain and covered acute and convalescent phases of COVID-19. The repertoires were made available in a free public database intended to serve as a resource for research on the immune response to SARS-CoV-2. The material from the prospective study consisted of cDNA or gDNA derived from T cells, B-cell-depleted T cells, or PBMCs. Where HLA class I and class II types were available, the types were taken from metadata supplied by the sample provider, not from assay-based typing. Samples were obtained from the ongoing ImmuneRACE study (first 160 participants) and from roughly 1,300 subjects provided by 6 global collaborators. Sample metadata almost always included a de-identified subject ID, COVID-19 status, age in years and sex. The dataset comprised deeply sampled blood TCRbeta repertoires from subjects exposed to, actively infected with, or recovered from COVID-19. Overall results and qualifications from the work: The amount of clinical and demographic metadata varied by source and participant and was provided uncurated.

Participants in the prospective study were aged about 18 to 95 years, lived in some 24 United States geographic areas, and enrolled through a virtual design. In the prospective study, cohorts were assigned on the basis of participant-reported clinical history obtained from a screening survey and a study questionnaire. Recovered participants in ImmuneRACE Cohort 3 were defined by two consecutive negative NP/OP PCR tests, clearance by a healthcare professional, or resolution of symptoms. Each participant in the prospective study had whole blood, serum and a nasopharyngeal or oropharyngeal swab collected by mobile phlebotomists. Prospective study participants could optionally give additional blood draws and questionnaires over an approximately 2-month period. Blood samples from the prospective study were shipped frozen or at room temperature prior to DNA extraction. About this clone: Its antigen is currently not known. Base qualities are not provided; no much larger clone lies one nucleotide away.

TCRbeta CDR3 regions were amplified from genomic DNA using the immunoSEQ Assay, a bias-controlled multiplex PCR. On the study's bioinformatics: The number of nucleated cells in each sample was estimated from the amplification of reference gene primers within the assay. To quantify the absolute abundance of each unique TCRbeta CDR3 rearrangement, sequence reads were collapsed and filtered. For each sample, productive Simpson clonality was calculated by taking the square root of Simpson's diversity index across productive rearrangements. The clones in this table, taken by TCRdb from immuneACCESS, are in-frame only. Not every clone is retained; where verified, under half of the shortfall comes from an unresolved V gene, and the cause of the rest is unknown. The DNA gave D and trimming, while V, J and clone size come from that table. The sample table contains 360,000 or so clones; only one count was recorded for around nine tenths of them. The ten most abundant clones make up about 1.7% of the sample.

V is pared back by 11 bases and J by 5 bases, with 26 bases lying between the germline termini. Via the germline V gene (reference sequence), CDR1 is MNHEY and CDR2 SMNVEV. The CDR3 has 16 amino acids, counting the end cysteine and phenylalanine. Only the CDR3 DNA is retained, 48 bases long and in frame from the first base. The rearrangement joined TRBV27 to TRBJ2-3; TRBD2 is a weak D gene call, 6 bases matching. The sequenced material came from PBMCs or T cells enriched from blood (not recorded which). The sequence came from a young woman who had recovered from COVID-19. The CDR3 loop reads CAPRQGRERVLDTQYF. The nucleotide sequence reads as follows: TGTGCCCCTCGGCAGGGTCGGGAGAGAGTGCTAGATACGCAGTATTTT.